This T cell receptor (beta chain) was recovered during a study of cytomegalovirus exposure and HLA in healthy donors. The CDR3 length is 14 residues. The V gene lost 4 bases and the J gene lost 6 bases, with 14 bases spanning the gap. CDR1 is SGDLS, CDR2 YYNGEE, per germline. Amplification used 60 Vbeta primers and 13 Jbeta primers. TCRdb's table, derived via immunoSEQ multiplex PCR, lists solely in-frame clones and lacks some. Among fewer than 150,000 clones listed, approximately 83% were seen once. Sequencing was carried out using PBMCs. The V and J genes are TRBV9 and TRBJ1-5, with D possibly being TRBD1 (6 bases). The receptor's source is a man in his forties or fifties in good health and CMV-seropositive. Written as DNA, the CDR3 is TGTGCCAGCAGCCTTCAGGGGAACGGTCAGCCCCAGCATTTT. Its protein is CASSLQGNGQPQHF. Drawing the rest from reference TRBV9 and TRBJ1-5, the complete variable domain is DSGVTQTPKHLITATGQRVTLRCSPRSGDLSVYWYQQSLDQGLQFLIQYYNGEERAKGNILERFSAQQFPDLHSELNLSSLELGDSALYFCASSLQGNGQPQHFGDGTRLSIL.